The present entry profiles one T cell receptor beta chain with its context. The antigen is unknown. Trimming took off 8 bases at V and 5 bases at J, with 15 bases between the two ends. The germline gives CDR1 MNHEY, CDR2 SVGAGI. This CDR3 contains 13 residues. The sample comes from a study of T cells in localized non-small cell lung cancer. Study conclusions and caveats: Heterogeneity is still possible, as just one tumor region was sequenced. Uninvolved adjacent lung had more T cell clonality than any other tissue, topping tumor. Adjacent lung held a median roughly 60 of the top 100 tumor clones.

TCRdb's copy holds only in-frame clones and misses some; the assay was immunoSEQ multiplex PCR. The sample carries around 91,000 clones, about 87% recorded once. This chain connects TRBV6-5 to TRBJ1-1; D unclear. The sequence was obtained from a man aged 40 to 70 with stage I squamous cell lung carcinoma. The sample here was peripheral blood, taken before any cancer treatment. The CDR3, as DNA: TGTGCCAGCCTCGCCCGGGCAGGAACTGAAGCTTTCTTT. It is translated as CASLARAGTEAFF.